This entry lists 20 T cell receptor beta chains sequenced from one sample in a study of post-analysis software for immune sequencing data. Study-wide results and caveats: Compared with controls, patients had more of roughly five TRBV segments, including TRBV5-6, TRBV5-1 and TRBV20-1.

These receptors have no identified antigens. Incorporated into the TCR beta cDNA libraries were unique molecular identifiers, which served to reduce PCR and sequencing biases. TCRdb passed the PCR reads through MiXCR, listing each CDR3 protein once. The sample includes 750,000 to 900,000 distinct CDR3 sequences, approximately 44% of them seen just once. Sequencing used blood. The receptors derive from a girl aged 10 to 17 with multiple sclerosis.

CDR3 sequence (DNA): TGTGCCAGCAGCTTGAAAGCGGGAGTTGATACCGGGGAGCTGTTTTTT. It encodes CASSLKAGVDTGELFF. This chain connects TRBV7-9 to TRBJ2-2; TRBD2 matches at 8 bases. Trimming took 3 bases from V and 5 from J; bases not matched to a gene: 8. Germline assignment: CDR1 SEHNR and CDR2 FQNEAQ (reference sequence). The CDR3 length is 16 residues.

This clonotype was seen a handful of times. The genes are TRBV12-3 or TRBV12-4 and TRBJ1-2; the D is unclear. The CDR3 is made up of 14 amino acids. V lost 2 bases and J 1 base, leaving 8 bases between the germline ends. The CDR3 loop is CASSLRGDNYGYTF. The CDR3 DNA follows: TGTGCCAGCAGTTTACGGGGAGATAACTATGGCTACACCTTC.

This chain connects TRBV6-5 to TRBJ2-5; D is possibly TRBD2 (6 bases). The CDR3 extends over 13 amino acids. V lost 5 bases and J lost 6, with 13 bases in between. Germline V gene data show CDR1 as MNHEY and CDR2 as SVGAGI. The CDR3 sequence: CASSPGTLKTQYF. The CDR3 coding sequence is TGTGCCAGCAGTCCCGGGACTTTGAAGACCCAGTACTTC.

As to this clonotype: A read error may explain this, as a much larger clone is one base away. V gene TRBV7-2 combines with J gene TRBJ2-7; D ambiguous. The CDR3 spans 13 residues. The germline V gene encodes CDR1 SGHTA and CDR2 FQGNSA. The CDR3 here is CAGSPNGFYEQYF. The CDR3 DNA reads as TGTGCCGGCAGCCCAAACGGGTTTTACGAGCAGTACTTC.

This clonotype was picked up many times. CDR3: CATRELADTQYF. CDR3 in DNA: TGTGCCACACGGGAACTCGCAGATACGCAGTATTTT. The gene calls are TRBV10-3 and TRBJ2-3, with a weak D call TRBD2 (5 bases). V was clipped by 10 bases and J by 4 bases, with 12 bases between them. The CDR3 covers 12 residues. Germline assignment: CDR1 ENHRY and CDR2 SYGVKD.

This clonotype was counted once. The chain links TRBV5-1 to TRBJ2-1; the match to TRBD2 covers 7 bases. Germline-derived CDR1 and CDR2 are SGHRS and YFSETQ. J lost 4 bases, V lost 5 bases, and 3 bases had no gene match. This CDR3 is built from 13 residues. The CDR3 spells CASRGEGYNEQFF. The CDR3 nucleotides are TGCGCCAGCAGGGGGGAGGGGTACAATGAGCAGTTCTTC.

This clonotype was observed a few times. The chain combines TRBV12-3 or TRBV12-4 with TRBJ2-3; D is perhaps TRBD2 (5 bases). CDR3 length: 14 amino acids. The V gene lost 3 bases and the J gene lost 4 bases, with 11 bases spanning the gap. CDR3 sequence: CASSFGLPSDTQYF. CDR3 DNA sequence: TGTGCCAGCAGTTTCGGACTTCCCTCAGATACGCAGTATTTT.

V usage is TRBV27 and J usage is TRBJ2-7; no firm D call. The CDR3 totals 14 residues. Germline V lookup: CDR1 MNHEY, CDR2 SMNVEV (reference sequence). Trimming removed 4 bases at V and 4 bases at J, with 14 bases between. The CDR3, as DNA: TGTGCCAGCAGTTCCCTGCCCTTGGGTTACGAGCAGTACTTC. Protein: CASSSLPLGYEQYF.

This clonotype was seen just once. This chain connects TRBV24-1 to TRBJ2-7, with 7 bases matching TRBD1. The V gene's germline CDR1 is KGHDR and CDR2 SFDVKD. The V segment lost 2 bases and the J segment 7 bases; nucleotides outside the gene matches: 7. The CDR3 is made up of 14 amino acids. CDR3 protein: CATSDSGTGDEQYF. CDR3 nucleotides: TGTGCCACCAGTGATTCCGGAACAGGGGATGAGCAGTACTTC.

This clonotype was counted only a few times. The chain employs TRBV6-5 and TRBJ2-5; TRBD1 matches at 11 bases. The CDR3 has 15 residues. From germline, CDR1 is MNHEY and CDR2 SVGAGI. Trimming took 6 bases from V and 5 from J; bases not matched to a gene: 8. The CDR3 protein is CASRLGTGGSETQYF. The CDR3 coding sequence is TGTGCCAGCAGACTCGGGACAGGGGGGAGTGAGACCCAGTACTTC.

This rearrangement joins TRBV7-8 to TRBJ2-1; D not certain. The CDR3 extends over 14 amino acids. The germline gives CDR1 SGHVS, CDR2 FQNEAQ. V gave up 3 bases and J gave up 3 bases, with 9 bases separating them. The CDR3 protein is CASSFPPLYNEQFF. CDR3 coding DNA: TGTGCCAGCAGCTTCCCCCCCCTCTACAATGAGCAGTTCTTC.

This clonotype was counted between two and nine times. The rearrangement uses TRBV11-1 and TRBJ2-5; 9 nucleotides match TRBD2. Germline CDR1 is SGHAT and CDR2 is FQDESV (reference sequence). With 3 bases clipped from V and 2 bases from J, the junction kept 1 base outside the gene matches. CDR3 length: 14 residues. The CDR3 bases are TGTGCCAGCAGCTTGAGCGGGAGGCAAGAGACCCAGTACTTC. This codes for CASSLSGRQETQYF.

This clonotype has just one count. CDR3 protein: CASKKGPVPPYEQYF. The DNA for the CDR3 is TGTGCCAGCAAAAAAGGCCCCGTACCTCCTTACGAGCAGTACTTC. The rearrangement links TRBV27 to TRBJ2-7, with D unclear. Trimming stripped 7 bases from V and 4 bases from J, with 20 bases between. The CDR3 is 15 amino acids. The germline V gene has CDR1 MNHEY and CDR2 SMNVEV (reference sequence).

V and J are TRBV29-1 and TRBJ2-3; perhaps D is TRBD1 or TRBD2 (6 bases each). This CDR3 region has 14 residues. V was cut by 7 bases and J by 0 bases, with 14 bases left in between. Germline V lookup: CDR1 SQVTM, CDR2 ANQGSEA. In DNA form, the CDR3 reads TGCAGCGCCGGAGGGGGAGGTAGCACAGATACGCAGTATTTT. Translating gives CSAGGGGSTDTQYF.

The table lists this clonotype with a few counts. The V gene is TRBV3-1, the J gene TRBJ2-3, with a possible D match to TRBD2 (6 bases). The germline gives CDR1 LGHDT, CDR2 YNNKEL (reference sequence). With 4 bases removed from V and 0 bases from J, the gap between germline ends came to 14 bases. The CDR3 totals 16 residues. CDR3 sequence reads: CASSRDLASSTDTQYF. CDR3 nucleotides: TGTGCCAGCAGCCGGGACCTAGCGTCTAGCACAGATACGCAGTATTTT.

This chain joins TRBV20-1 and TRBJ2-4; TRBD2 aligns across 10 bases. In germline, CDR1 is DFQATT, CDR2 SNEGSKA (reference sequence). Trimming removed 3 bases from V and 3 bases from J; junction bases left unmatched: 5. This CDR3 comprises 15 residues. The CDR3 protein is CSASGLAGDKNIQYF. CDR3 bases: TGCAGTGCTAGCGGTCTAGCGGGAGACAAAAACATTCAGTACTTC.

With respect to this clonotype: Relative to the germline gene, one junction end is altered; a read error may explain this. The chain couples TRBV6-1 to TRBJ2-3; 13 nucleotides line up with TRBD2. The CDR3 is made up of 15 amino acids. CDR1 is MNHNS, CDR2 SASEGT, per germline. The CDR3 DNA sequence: TGTGCCAACAGTAGGACTAGCGGGAGTGCAGATACGCAGTATTTT. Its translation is CANSRTSGSADTQYF.

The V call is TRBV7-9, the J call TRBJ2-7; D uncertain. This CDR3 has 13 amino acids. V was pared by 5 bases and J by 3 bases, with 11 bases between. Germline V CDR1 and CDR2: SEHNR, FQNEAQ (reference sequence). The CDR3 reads CASSAVVGYEQYF. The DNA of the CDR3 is TGTGCCAGCAGCGCCGTGGTCGGCTACGAGCAGTACTTC.

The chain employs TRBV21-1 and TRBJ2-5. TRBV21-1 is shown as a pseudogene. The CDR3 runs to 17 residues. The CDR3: CASSKVARKESQETQYF. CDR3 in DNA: TGTGCCAGCAGCAAAGTGGCGAGGAAGGAGTCCCAAGAGACCCAGTACTTC.

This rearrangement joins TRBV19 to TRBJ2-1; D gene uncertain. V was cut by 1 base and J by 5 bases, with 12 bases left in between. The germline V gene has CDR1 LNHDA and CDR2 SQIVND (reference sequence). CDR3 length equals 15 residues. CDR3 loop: CASSIASDTNNEQFF. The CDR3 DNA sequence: TGTGCCAGTAGTATAGCGAGCGACACGAACAATGAGCAGTTCTTC.